This TCR beta chain was identified during a study of graft-versus-host responses after intestinal transplantation. Study in general: Recipients uniformly received anti-thymocyte globulin induction, followed by tacrolimus and steroids for roughly 3 years.

The protocol was immunoSEQ multiplex PCR, while the TCRdb copy is restricted to in-frame clones and leaves out a portion. This repertoire shows tens of thousands of clones, approximately 90% found once; its top ten account for less than 0.45%. In this sample, this clone turned up once. Its specificity is unknown. The TCR comes from a human donor who was the organ donor for an intestinal transplant. Sequenced here: unstimulated CD4+ T cells sorted from spleen or lymph node cells, sampled before transplant.

The CDR3 protein is CASSLVFLAGGPNTGELFF. CDR3 DNA sequence: TGTGCCAGCAGCTTAGTGTTTCTAGCGGGAGGTCCGAACACCGGGGAGCTGTTTTTT. This rearrangement joins TRBV7-9 to TRBJ2-2; 11 nucleotides agree with TRBD2. The V segment lost 1 base and the J segment 0 bases; nucleotides outside the gene matches: 7. Germline values: CDR1 SEHNR, CDR2 FQNEAQ (reference sequence). The CDR3 totals 19 residues.